This T cell receptor beta chain was documented in a study of T cell responses to AZD1222 COVID-19 vaccine. Findings of the study overall: Baseline antibody screening turned up just a handful of seropositive AZD1222 recipients. Vaccination with two AZD1222 doses was followed by a rise in Spike-specific TCR breadth and depth.

Turning to this clone: Its antigen is undetermined.

Sequencing used immunoSEQ multiplex PCR; TCRdb keeps in-frame clones, though not all of them. The sample holds more than 95,000 clones, roughly 84% seen once. V lost 3 bases and J 1 base, leaving 15 bases between the germline ends. The CDR3 length is 16 residues. Germline V CDR1 and CDR2: MGHRA, YSYEKL. Doses given second, at about 4 or about 12 weeks, were pooled. The starting material was peripheral blood, obtained 28 days after the second AZD1222 dose. The origin of this receptor is an adult who received the AZD1222 COVID-19 vaccine. The chain joins TRBV4-1 to TRBJ1-1, with D perhaps matching TRBD1 (5 bases). CDR3 residues: CASSHLRGMGNTEAFF. CDR3 DNA sequence: TGCGCCAGCAGCCATTTAAGGGGAATGGGGAACACTGAAGCTTTCTTT.